The sequence of this T cell receptor (beta chain) was determined in a study of blood T cell repertoires in COVID-19. Study at large: Material from acute and convalescent COVID-19 was sourced from the United States, Italy and Spain.

Repertoires were generated with immunoSEQ multiplex PCR, while TCRdb's copy carries only in-frame clones and drops some. The table records about 340,000 clones, about 83% of them present only once. The sample consisted of peripheral blood. The clonotype comes from a man between 25 and 39 years old with active or convalescent COVID-19.

CDR3 sequence: CASSYPPGTSESGETQYF. The CDR3 DNA sequence: TGTGCCAGCAGCTACCCCCCCGGGACTAGCGAGAGCGGAGAGACCCAGTACTTC. The chain is built from TRBV28 and TRBJ2-5; 10 bases match TRBD2. This CDR3 is 18 amino acids long. The germline gives CDR1 MDHEN, CDR2 SYDVKM. The trim removed 6 bases at V and 4 bases at J, leaving 17 bases unmatched.